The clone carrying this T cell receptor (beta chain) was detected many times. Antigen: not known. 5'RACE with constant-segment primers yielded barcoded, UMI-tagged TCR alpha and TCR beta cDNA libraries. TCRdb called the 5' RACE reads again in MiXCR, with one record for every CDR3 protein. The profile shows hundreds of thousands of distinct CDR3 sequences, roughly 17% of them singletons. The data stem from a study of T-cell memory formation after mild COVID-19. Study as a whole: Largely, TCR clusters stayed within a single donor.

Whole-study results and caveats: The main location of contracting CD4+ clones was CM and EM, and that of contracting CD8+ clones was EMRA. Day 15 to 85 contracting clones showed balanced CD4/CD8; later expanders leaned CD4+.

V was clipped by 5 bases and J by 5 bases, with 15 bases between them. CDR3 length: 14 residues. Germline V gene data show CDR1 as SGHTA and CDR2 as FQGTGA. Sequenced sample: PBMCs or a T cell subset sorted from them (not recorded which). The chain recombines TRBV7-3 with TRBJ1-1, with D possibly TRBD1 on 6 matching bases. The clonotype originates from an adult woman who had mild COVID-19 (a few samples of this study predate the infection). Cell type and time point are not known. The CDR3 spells CASSQQGMGTEAFF. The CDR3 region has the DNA TGTGCCAGCAGCCAACAGGGAATGGGGACTGAAGCTTTCTTT.